This TCR beta chain was recovered during a study of OX40 agonist ivuxolimab in advanced cancers. Study-wide context: Ivuxolimab was a fully human IgG2 agonistic monoclonal antibody targeting the costimulatory receptor OX40 (CD134). Intravenous ivuxolimab was administered to patients every 2 weeks at six dose levels: 0.01, 0.1, 0.3, 1.5, 3 and 10 mg/kg. Among the approximately 50 dose-escalation patients, around 19 had hepatocellular carcinoma, roughly 15 melanoma, 9 renal cell carcinoma and 9 head and neck cancer. In the dose-escalation cohort, around 80% of patients were male, and the mean age was 60 years with a range of about 20 to 90. Patients were allowed to have had prior anti-PD-1, anti-PD-L1 or anti-CTLA-4 therapy, and 30% to 40% of the dose-escalation patients had previously received checkpoint inhibitors. Partial responses occurred in three dose-escalation patients: two with cutaneous melanoma and one with hepatocellular carcinoma. The purpose of peripheral TCRbeta sequencing was to test whether ivuxolimab changed TCR sequence diversity and led to clonal T-cell expansion. The monotherapy dose-escalation portion (N ≈ 57 patients) of the phase I ivuxolimab trial is reported in the paper.

V is reduced by 2 bases and J by 3 bases, leaving a spacing of 8 bases between them. Spanning cysteine to phenylalanine, the CDR3 consists of 12 amino acids. Left in the record is the CDR3 DNA by itself, 36 bases read in frame from the first base. From the germline V gene (reference sequence), CDR1 is GTSNPN and CDR2 is SVGIG. This clone was recorded a few times. Its binding antigen is unknown. Per-nucleotide qualities are absent, and no much larger clonotype sits a single base away. Other DNA sequences in the sample encode the same CDR3. The trial excluded patients who had a history of autoimmune disease or who were on systemic immunosuppression. Peripheral blood for TCR sequencing was collected from all dose cohorts at baseline, on cycle 4 day 1, and on cycle 7 day 1. Samples came from an open-label, multicenter, first-in-human phase I dose-escalation trial of ivuxolimab. Adults with locally advanced or metastatic melanoma, renal cell carcinoma, hepatocellular carcinoma or head and neck squamous cell carcinoma were enrolled in the trial. Before TCR sequencing, CD4+ T cells and CD8+ T cells were sorted from peripheral blood as separate populations.

On the study overall, not on this receptor specifically: In partial responders in the 0.1-3.0 mg/kg groups, normalized peripheral clonal expansion was found to be among the lowest, especially among CD8+ T cells. The antigen specificity of the peripheral T cells that underwent clonal expansion was not determined. Low levels of normalized T-cell clonal expansion were also shown by some nonresponding patients. At doses of 0.1 to 3.0 mg/kg, clonal expansion of both CD4+ and CD8+ T cells in blood was seen between baseline and week 6. After ivuxolimab, more expanded clones were found on average in CD8+ T cells than in CD4+ T cells.

To sequence the TCRbeta CDR3 region, genomic DNA was isolated from the sorted cells. The immunoSEQ Assay was used for sequencing of TCRbeta CDR3 regions. Sourced from immuneACCESS, this table was stored by TCRdb with only in-frame sequences that have V and J called. A share of the clones is absent; for the studies checked, an unresolved V gene accounts for under half, and the remainder has no known explanation. The sample profile shows about 18,000 clones; around 69% of them were found once. The top ten hold under 25% of the sample. This clonotype was sampled from an adult with an advanced solid tumor such as melanoma, head and neck, liver or kidney cancer. Here the sequenced sample was CD4+ or CD8+ T cells sorted from blood, taken in a trial of the OX40 agonist ivuxolimab. The rearranged segments are TRBV30 and TRBJ2-7; the D gene is possibly TRBD1 or TRBD2, each agreeing over 5 bases. The CDR3 here reads CAWSLGVYEQYF. The base sequence is TGTGCCTGGAGTTTGGGGGTCTACGAGCAGTACTTC.